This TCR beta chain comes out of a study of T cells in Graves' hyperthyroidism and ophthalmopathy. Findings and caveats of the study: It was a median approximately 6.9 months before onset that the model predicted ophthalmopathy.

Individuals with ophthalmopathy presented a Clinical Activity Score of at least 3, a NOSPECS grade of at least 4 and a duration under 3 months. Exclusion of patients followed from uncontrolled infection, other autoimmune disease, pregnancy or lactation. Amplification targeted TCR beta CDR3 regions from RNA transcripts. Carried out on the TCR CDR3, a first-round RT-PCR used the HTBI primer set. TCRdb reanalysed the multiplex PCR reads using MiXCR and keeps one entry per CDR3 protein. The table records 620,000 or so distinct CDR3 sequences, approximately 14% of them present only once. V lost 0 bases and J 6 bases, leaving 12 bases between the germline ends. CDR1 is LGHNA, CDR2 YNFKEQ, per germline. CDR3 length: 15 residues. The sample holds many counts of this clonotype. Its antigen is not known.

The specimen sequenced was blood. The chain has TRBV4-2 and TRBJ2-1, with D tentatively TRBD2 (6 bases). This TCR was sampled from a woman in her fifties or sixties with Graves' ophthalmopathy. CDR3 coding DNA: TGTGCCAGCAGCCAAGAAACGGGAGTTCGCAATGAGCAGTTCTTC. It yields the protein CASSQETGVRNEQFF.